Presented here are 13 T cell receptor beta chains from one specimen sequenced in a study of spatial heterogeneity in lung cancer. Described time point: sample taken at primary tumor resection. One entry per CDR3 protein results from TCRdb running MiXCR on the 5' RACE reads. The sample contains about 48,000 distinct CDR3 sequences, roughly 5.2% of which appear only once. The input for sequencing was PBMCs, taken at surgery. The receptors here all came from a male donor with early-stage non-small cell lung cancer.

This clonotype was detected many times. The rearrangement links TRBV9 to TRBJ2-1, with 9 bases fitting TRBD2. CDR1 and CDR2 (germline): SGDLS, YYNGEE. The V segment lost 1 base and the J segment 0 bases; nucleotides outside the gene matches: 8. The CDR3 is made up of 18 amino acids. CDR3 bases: TGTGCCAGCAGCGTACGGGCTAGCGGGACGAGCTCCTACAATGAGCAGTTCTTC. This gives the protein CASSVRASGTSSYNEQFF.

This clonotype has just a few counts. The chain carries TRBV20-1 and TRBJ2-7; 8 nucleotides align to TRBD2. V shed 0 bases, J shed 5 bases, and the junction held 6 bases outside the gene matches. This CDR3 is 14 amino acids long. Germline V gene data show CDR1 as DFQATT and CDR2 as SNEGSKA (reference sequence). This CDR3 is CSARDRSGSHEQYF. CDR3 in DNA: TGCAGTGCTAGAGATAGGAGCGGGAGCCACGAGCAGTACTTC.

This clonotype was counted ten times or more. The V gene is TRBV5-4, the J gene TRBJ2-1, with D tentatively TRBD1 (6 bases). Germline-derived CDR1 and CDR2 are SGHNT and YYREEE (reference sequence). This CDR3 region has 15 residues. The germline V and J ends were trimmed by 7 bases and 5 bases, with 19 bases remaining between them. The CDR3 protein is CASGPPGQGHNEQFF. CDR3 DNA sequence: TGTGCCAGCGGACCCCCGGGCCAGGGGCACAATGAGCAGTTCTTC.

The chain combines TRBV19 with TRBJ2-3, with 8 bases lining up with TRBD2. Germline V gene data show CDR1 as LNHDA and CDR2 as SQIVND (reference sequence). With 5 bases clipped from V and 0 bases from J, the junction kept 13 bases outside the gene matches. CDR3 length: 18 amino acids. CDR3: CASSGAAGGHPSTDTQYF. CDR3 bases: TGTGCCAGTAGTGGTGCCGCGGGAGGCCACCCTAGCACAGATACGCAGTATTTT.

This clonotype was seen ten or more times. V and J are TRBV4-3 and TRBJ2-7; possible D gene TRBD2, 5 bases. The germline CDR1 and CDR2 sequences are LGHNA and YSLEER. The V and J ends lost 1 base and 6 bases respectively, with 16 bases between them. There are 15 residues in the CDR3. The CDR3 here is CASSQVRGVSTEQYF. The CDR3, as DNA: TGCGCCAGCAGCCAAGTTCGGGGAGTATCGACCGAGCAGTACTTC.

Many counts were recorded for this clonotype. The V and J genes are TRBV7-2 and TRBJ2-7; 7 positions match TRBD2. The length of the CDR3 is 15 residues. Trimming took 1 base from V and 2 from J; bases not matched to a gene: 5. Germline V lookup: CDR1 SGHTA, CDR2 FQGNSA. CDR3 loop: CASSLGSGIAYEQYF. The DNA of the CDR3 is TGTGCCAGCAGCTTAGGGAGCGGGATAGCCTACGAGCAGTACTTC.

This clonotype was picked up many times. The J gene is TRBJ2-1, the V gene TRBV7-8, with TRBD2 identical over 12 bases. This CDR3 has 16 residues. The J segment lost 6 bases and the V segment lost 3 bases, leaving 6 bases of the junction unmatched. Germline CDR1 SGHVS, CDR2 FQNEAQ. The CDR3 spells CASSLILAGGRNEQFF. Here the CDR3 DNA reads TGTGCCAGCAGCTTGATCCTAGCGGGAGGGCGCAATGAGCAGTTCTTC.

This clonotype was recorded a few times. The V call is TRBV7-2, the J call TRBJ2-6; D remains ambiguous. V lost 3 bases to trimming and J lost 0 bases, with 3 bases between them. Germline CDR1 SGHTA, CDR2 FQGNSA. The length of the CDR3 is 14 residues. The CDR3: CASSFISGANVLTF. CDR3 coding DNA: TGTGCCAGCAGCTTTATCTCTGGGGCCAACGTCCTGACTTTC.

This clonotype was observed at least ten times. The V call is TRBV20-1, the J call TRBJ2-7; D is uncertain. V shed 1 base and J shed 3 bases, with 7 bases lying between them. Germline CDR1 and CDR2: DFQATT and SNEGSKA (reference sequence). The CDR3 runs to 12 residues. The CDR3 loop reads CSARVGVYEQYF. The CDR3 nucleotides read TGCAGTGCTAGAGTCGGTGTCTACGAGCAGTACTTC.

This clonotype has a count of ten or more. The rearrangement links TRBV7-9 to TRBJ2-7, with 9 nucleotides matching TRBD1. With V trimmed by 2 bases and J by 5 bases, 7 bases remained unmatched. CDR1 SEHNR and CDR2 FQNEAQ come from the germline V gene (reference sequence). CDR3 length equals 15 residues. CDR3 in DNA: TGTGCCAGCAGCTTACCCGGACAGGGGAAGGACGAGCAGTACTTC. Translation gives CASSLPGQGKDEQYF.

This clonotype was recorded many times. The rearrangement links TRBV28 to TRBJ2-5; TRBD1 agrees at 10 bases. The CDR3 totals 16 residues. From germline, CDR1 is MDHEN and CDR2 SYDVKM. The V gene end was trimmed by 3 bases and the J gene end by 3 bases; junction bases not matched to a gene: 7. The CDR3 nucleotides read TGTGCCAGCAGTTTTAGGGGGACAGGGGAAGAAGAGACCCAGTACTTC. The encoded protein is CASSFRGTGEEETQYF.

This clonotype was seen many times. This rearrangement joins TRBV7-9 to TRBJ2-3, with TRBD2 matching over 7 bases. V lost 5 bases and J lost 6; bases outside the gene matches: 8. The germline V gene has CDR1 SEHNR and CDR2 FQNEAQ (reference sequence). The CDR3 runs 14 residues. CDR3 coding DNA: TGTGCCAGCAGCCGGCAGGAAGCGGGGGATACGCAGTATTTT. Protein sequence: CASSRQEAGDTQYF.

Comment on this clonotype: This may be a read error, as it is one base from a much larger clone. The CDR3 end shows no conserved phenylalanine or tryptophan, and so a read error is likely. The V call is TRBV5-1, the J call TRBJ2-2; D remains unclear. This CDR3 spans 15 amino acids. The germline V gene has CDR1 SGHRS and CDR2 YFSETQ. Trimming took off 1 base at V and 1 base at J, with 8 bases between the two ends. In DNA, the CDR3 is TGCGCCAGCAGCTTGCAAGGTGTGAACACCGGGGAGCTGTTTCTT. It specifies CASSLQGVNTGELFL.